This TCR beta chain was captured by sequencing in a study of blood T cell repertoires in COVID-19. Profiled with immunoSEQ multiplex PCR; TCRdb holds only in-frame clones, not every one. The sample holds 150,000 to 200,000 clones, approximately 85% seen once. The CDR3 is 12 amino acids. Germline V lookup: CDR1 SQVTM, CDR2 ANQGSEA. Trimming shortened V by 2 bases and J by 0 bases, and 4 bases separated the two germline ends. J is TRBJ1-1 and V is TRBV29-1; no clear D gene. Sequencing was performed on peripheral blood. The clonotype originates from a woman aged 55-69 years with acute or convalescent COVID-19. The CDR3 reads CSVEQVNTEAFF. The CDR3 DNA reads as TGCAGCGTTGAACAGGTGAACACTGAAGCTTTCTTT. Looking up the rest from reference TRBV29-1 and TRBJ1-1 gives the full variable domain: SAVISQKPSRDICQRGTSLTIQCQVDSQVTMMFWYRQQPGQSLTLIATANQGSEATYESGFVIDKFPISRPNLTFSTLTVSNMSPEDSSIYLCSVEQVNTEAFFGQGTRLTVV.